This T cell receptor (beta chain) was sequenced during a study of human T cells and chemical hapten exposure. The time point denotes: patch test 2, 6 weeks after DPC sensitization. Treatment denoted: therapeutic diphenylcyclopropenone sensitization with weekly scalp DPC. This clonotype was picked up many times. Germline values: CDR1 PRHDT, CDR2 FYEKMQ (reference sequence). The V gene end was trimmed by 5 bases and the J gene end by 4 bases; junction bases not matched to a gene: 10. This CDR3 spans 15 amino acids. One entry per CDR3 protein results from TCRdb running MiXCR on the RACE reads. The sample has fewer than 85,000 distinct CDR3 sequences, 10% to 13% seen once.

Sequences were derived from whole blood, sampled in connection with sensitization to the hapten diphenylcyclopropenone (DPC). This chain connects TRBV13 to TRBJ2-5, with TRBD2 matching over 7 bases. This TCR came from a woman in her twenties or thirties with alopecia areata. Some clones in this sample may be carry-over from other donors' samples. The CDR3 spells CASSPLRGGPETQYF. CDR3 in DNA: TGTGCCAGCAGCCCGCTTCGCGGGGGACCAGAGACCCAGTACTTC. Complete variable domain (other parts from reference TRBV13 and TRBJ2-5): AAGVIQSPRHLIKEKRETATLKCYPIPRHDTVYWYQQGPGQDPQFLISFYEKMQSDKGSIPDRFSAQQFSDYHSELNMSSLELGDSALYFCASSPLRGGPETQYFGPGTRLLVL.